These 31 T cell receptor beta chains came from one sample sequenced in a study of control samples from healthy donors and cancer patients. This table comes from immunoSEQ multiplex PCR, and its TCRdb copy is limited to in-frame clones, with some not included. Of 95,000 to 100,000 clones in the sample, about 89% were seen once. Sequences were obtained from blood. The origin of the receptors is a man younger than 45 in good health.

V is TRBV6-5 and J is TRBJ2-2; D is ambiguous. The V and J ends lost 11 bases and 0 bases respectively, with 7 bases between them. This CDR3 region has 12 residues. CDR1 and CDR2 from the germline V gene are MNHEY and SVGAGI. CDR3 sequence reads: CAAQANTGELFF. In nucleotides, the CDR3 is TGTGCCGCCCAAGCGAACACCGGGGAGCTGTTTTTT.

This chain links TRBV7-9 with TRBJ2-3, with 8 bases matching TRBD1. The length of the CDR3 is 17 residues. CDR1 SEHNR and CDR2 FQNEAQ come from the germline V gene (reference sequence). The V and J ends lost 3 bases and 5 bases, in that order; junction bases with no gene match: 13. CDR3 DNA: TGTGCCAGCAGCTTTCCCACGCAGGGGGCGGTAGGAGATACGCAGTATTTT. As protein: CASSFPTQGAVGDTQYF.

The rearrangement links TRBV15 to TRBJ2-5; D is unclear. The CDR3 extends over 15 amino acids. CDR1 is LNHNV, CDR2 YYDKDF, per germline (reference sequence). Trimming pared 5 bases from V and 4 bases from J, leaving 17 bases between. The DNA of the CDR3 is TGTGCCACCAGCGCAAGGACCGCCCGCGGAGAGACCCAGTACTTC. The encoded protein is CATSARTARGETQYF.

This clone appeared a few times. The chain is built from TRBV5-5 and TRBJ2-7, with TRBD2 as a possible D gene (6 bases). The CDR3 totals 17 residues. Germline CDR1 reads SGHKS; CDR2 reads YYEKEE (reference sequence). The germline V and J ends were trimmed by 2 bases and 2 bases, with 20 bases remaining between them. The CDR3 reads CASSLWGTGVLPYEQYF. CDR3 DNA: TGTGCCAGCAGCTTATGGGGCACGGGAGTGCTCCCCTACGAGCAGTACTTC. Combining the CDR3 with reference TRBV5-5 and TRBJ2-7 gives the whole variable domain DAGVTQSPTHLIKTRGQQVTLRCSPISGHKSVSWYQQVLGQGPQFIFQYYEKEERGRGNFPDRFSARQFPNYSSELNVNALLLGDSALYLCASSLWGTGVLPYEQYFGPGTRLTVT.

This clone is a singleton in its sample. The same CDR3 also results from other DNA sequences found in this sample. The chain employs TRBV7-2 and TRBJ1-5, with a possible D match to TRBD1 (6 bases). The V end lost 1 base, the J end lost 6 bases, and 13 bases lay between the germline ends. CDR1 is SGHTA and CDR2 is FQGNSA in the germline V gene. The CDR3 is made up of 15 amino acids. In nucleotides, the CDR3 is TGTGCCAGCAGCTTAGTGTGGGGGGCGGGTCAGCCCCAGCATTTT. Its translation is CASSLVWGAGQPQHF.

The rearrangement links TRBV14 to TRBJ2-5; 11 nucleotides line up with TRBD1. Germline lookup yields CDR1 SGHDN and CDR2 FVKESK. J gave up 8 bases and V 3 bases, and 11 bases lay outside the gene matches. The CDR3 loop spans 16 amino acids. The CDR3: CASSQGATGQGVTQYF. The CDR3 DNA reads TGTGCCAGCAGCCAGGGAGCAACGGGACAGGGGGTAACCCAGTACTTC.

The V and J genes are TRBV27 and TRBJ2-2; possible D gene TRBD1, 6 bases. From germline, CDR1 is MNHEY and CDR2 SMNVEV (reference sequence). The CDR3 loop spans 15 amino acids. The ends were cut back, 3 bases at V and 0 bases at J, with 8 bases in the middle. CDR3 loop: CASSLGQANTGELFF. CDR3 nucleotide sequence: TGTGCCAGCAGTTTGGGACAAGCGAACACCGGGGAGCTGTTTTTT.

The chain is built from TRBV6-5 and TRBJ1-6, with TRBD1 matching 7 bases. The CDR3 is made up of 15 amino acids. J lost 10 bases, V lost 6 bases, and 12 bases had no gene match. CDR1 is MNHEY and CDR2 is SVGAGI in the germline V gene. The CDR3, as DNA: TGTGCCAGCAGGCCGGGACAGTCGTTGGGATCACCCCTCCACTTT. Protein sequence: CASRPGQSLGSPLHF.

The chain is built from TRBV4-3 and TRBJ2-5; D is unresolved. CDR1 is LGHNA and CDR2 is YSLEER in the germline V gene. With 0 bases removed from V and 7 bases from J, the gap between germline ends came to 15 bases. The CDR3 runs to 15 residues. CDR3 nucleotide sequence: TGCGCCAGCAGCCAAGATGCGAATAGCCCACGGACCCAGTACTTC. Its translation is CASSQDANSPRTQYF.

The CDR3 sequence is CASSTRGRVPTEAFF. CDR3 in DNA: TGTGCCAGTAGTACCAGGGGGCGGGTGCCCACTGAAGCTTTCTTT. The gene calls are TRBV19 and TRBJ1-1, with TRBD1 identical over 8 bases. Germline loops: CDR1 LNHDA, CDR2 SQIVND (reference sequence). The CDR3 contains 15 residues. Unmatched junction bases numbered 8, after V lost 4 bases and J lost 4 bases.

The V gene is TRBV19, the J gene TRBJ2-1; maybe TRBD1 (5 bases). Germline-derived CDR1 and CDR2 are LNHDA and SQIVND (reference sequence). The CDR3 extends over 14 amino acids. Deletions cut 4 bases from V and 4 bases from J, with 11 bases between. The CDR3 nucleotides are TGTGCCAGTAGTAGAGCAGGGCCATACAATGAGCAGTTCTTC. Protein product: CASSRAGPYNEQFF.

The chain carries TRBV11-2 and TRBJ1-6, with D unresolved. This CDR3 is 13 amino acids long. In germline, CDR1 is SGHAT, CDR2 FQNNGV. The V end was cut by 6 bases, the J end by 6 bases, with 9 bases between. The CDR3 DNA is TGTGCCAGCAGGCGGGTCTCTAATTCACCCCTCCACTTT. Protein: CASRRVSNSPLHF. The complete variable domain, with remaining parts taken from reference TRBV11-2 and TRBJ1-6, reads EAGVAQSPRYKIIEKRQSVAFWCNPISGHATLYWYQQILGQGPKLLIQFQNNGVVDDSQLPKDRFSAERLKGVDSTLKIQPAKLEDSAVYLCASRRVSNSPLHFGNGTRLTVT.

The chain employs TRBV5-4 and TRBJ1-2, with D possibly being TRBD1 (5 bases). V lost 5 bases, J lost 0 bases, and 17 bases lay in between. The CDR3 is 16 residues long. Germline CDR1 reads SGHNT; CDR2 reads YYREEE (reference sequence). This CDR3 is CASRRRGGVANYGYTF. Here the CDR3 DNA reads TGTGCCAGCAGGCGCCGAGGAGGGGTCGCTAACTATGGCTACACCTTC. Variable domain in full (rest from reference TRBV5-4 and TRBJ1-2): ETGVTQSPTHLIKTRGQQVTLRCSSQSGHNTVSWYQQALGQGPQFIFQYYREEENGRGNFPPRFSGLQFPNYSSELNVNALELDDSALYLCASRRRGGVANYGYTFGSGTRLTVV.

The rearrangement joins TRBV19 to TRBJ2-7, with 9 bases fitting TRBD2. Germline lookup yields CDR1 LNHDA and CDR2 SQIVND (reference sequence). Losses at the gene ends were 1 base for V and 3 bases for J; bases not matched to a gene: 4. The CDR3 is 15 amino acids. CDR3 loop: CASSIAAGGIYEQYV. DNA of the CDR3: TGTGCCAGTAGTATAGCGGCGGGGGGGATCTACGAGCAGTACGTC.

This chain uses TRBV6-1 with TRBJ1-5; D is perhaps TRBD1 (6 bases). V dropped 2 bases and J dropped 2 bases, with 10 bases sitting between them. The CDR3 is 15 residues long. The germline V gene has CDR1 MNHNS and CDR2 SASEGT. The chain's CDR3 is CASSEMGGGNQPQHF. CDR3 sequence (DNA): TGTGCCAGCAGTGAAATGGGGGGCGGCAATCAGCCCCAGCATTTT.

The rearrangement uses TRBV13 and TRBJ2-5; 8 nucleotides match TRBD1. Germline V gene sequence: CDR1 PRHDT, CDR2 FYEKMQ (reference sequence). The ends lost 4 bases at V and 4 bases at J; junction bases unmatched: 2. CDR3 size: 13 residues. This CDR3 reads CASSWDRRETQYF. The DNA of the CDR3 is TGTGCCAGCAGCTGGGACAGGCGAGAGACCCAGTACTTC.

The chain joins TRBV5-6 to TRBJ2-7; D not certain. CDR1 and CDR2 (germline): SGHDT, YYEEEE. V was cut by 1 base and J by 0 bases, with 14 bases left in between. This CDR3 spans 16 amino acids. CDR3 in amino acids: CASSLFDGESSYEQYV. In nucleotides, the CDR3 is TGTGCCAGCAGCTTGTTTGATGGGGAAAGCTCCTACGAGCAGTACGTC.

CDR3 residues: CASSLDVSFLRTSGSNEQFF. CDR3 DNA sequence: TGTGCCAGCAGCTTAGATGTCAGTTTTCTACGGACTAGCGGGAGCAATGAGCAGTTCTTC. The J gene is TRBJ2-1, the V gene TRBV11-3, with 13 bases aligning to TRBD2. This CDR3 is 20 amino acids long. J lost 6 bases, V lost 0 bases, and 14 bases had no gene match. Germline V gene data show CDR1 as SGHNT and CDR2 as YENEEA.

This rearrangement joins TRBV5-1 to TRBJ1-6; possibly TRBD1 for D (6 bases). Trimming took 4 bases from V and 9 from J, leaving 23 bases between them. There are 17 residues in the CDR3. Germline V gives CDR1 SGHRS, CDR2 YFSETQ. CDR3 nucleotides: TGCGCCAGCAGCAAAGGGGGACGGTGGGCCGCATTTTCACCCCTCCACTTT. Amino acids: CASSKGGRWAAFSPLHF.

This clone was counted only a few times. The V gene is TRBV18, the J gene TRBJ1-1; D not certain. CDR3 length: 14 residues. The V gene's germline CDR1 is KGHSH and CDR2 LQKENI. V dropped 2 bases and J dropped 4 bases, with 11 bases sitting between them. The CDR3 nucleotides read TGTGCCAGCTCACCAGGGTTGTCGGGCACTGAAGCTTTCTTT. Its protein product is CASSPGLSGTEAFF.

The V and J genes are TRBV7-3 and TRBJ2-5, with TRBD2 as a possible D gene (5 bases). The CDR3 is made up of 14 amino acids. Germline V gene lookup returns CDR1 SGHTA and CDR2 FQGTGA. V lost 2 bases to trimming and J lost 4 bases, with 11 bases between them. The CDR3 region is CASSLGPGGETQYF. The DNA of the CDR3 is TGTGCCAGCAGCTTAGGGCCAGGAGGAGAGACCCAGTACTTC.

The sample holds one count of this clone. The genes are TRBV10-3 and TRBJ1-6, with TRBD1 matching over 10 bases. CDR1 is ENHRY, CDR2 SYGVKD, per germline. The length of the CDR3 is 19 residues. V shed 3 bases, J shed 1 base, and the junction held 9 bases outside the gene matches. The CDR3 DNA sequence: TGTGCCATCAGTGAATATGACAGGGGGCCGGGGTCCTATAATTCACCCCTCCACTTT. It codes for CAISEYDRGPGSYNSPLHF.

This clone was detected a few times. The V gene is TRBV6-5, the J gene TRBJ1-2; maybe TRBD1 (6 bases). This CDR3 is 15 amino acids long. Per the germline V gene, CDR1 is MNHEY and CDR2 is SVGAGI. V lost 6 bases to trimming and J lost 4 bases, with 18 bases between them. The CDR3 nucleotides are TGTGCCAGCAGCCCGAACCTGAGAGGGGGCTATGGCTACACCTTC. Its translation is CASSPNLRGGYGYTF.

The rearrangement joins TRBV6-4 to TRBJ2-1; TRBD2 matches at 7 bases. V was clipped by 4 bases and J by 2 bases; unmatched bases: 5. CDR3 length equals 15 residues. Germline loops: CDR1 MRHNA, CDR2 SNTAGT. The CDR3 spells CASSVRGGTYNEQFF. The CDR3 nucleotides are TGTGCCAGCAGTGTCCGCGGGGGAACCTACAATGAGCAGTTCTTC.

The chain carries TRBV6-1 and TRBJ1-5; D not certain. This CDR3 has 15 residues. Between the trimmed V and J ends, which lost 2 bases and 7 bases, there was a span of 15 bases. CDR1 and CDR2 (germline): MNHNS, SASEGT. The CDR3 coding sequence is TGTGCCAGCAGTGAATCTTCGGGTTTTGAACAGCCCCAGCATTTT. Amino acid sequence: CASSESSGFEQPQHF.

The chain carries TRBV29-1 and TRBJ2-1; 7 bases fit TRBD2. This CDR3 has 16 amino acids. Unmatched junction bases numbered 16, after V lost 4 bases and J lost 7 bases. Per germline, CDR1 SQVTM and CDR2 ANQGSEA. CDR3 sequence (DNA): TGCAGCGTTGCTCTTCTACGTACGGGAGGATCGAATGAGCAGTTCTTC. It specifies CSVALLRTGGSNEQFF.

The CDR3 nucleotides read TGTGCCACCAGTGATGCGCAGAGGAACACTGAAGCTTTCTTT. It specifies CATSDAQRNTEAFF. The chain combines TRBV24-1 with TRBJ1-1; D ambiguous. Germline V gives CDR1 KGHDR, CDR2 SFDVKD. V dropped 3 bases and J dropped 1 base, with 8 bases sitting between them. The CDR3 spans 14 residues.

The V gene is TRBV9, the J gene TRBJ2-3, with D tentatively TRBD1 (6 bases). The germline V gene encodes CDR1 SGDLS and CDR2 YYNGEE. V was shortened by 1 base and J by 2 bases, with 11 bases between the two germline ends. The CDR3 is made up of 15 amino acids. DNA of the CDR3: TGTGCCAGCAGCGTATTAGGGGGAGACACAGATACGCAGTATTTT. Residues: CASSVLGGDTDTQYF. Looking up the rest from reference TRBV9 and TRBJ2-3 gives the full variable domain: DSGVTQTPKHLITATGQRVTLRCSPRSGDLSVYWYQQSLDQGLQFLIQYYNGEERAKGNILERFSAQQFPDLHSELNLSSLELGDSALYFCASSVLGGDTDTQYFGPGTRLTVL.

The chain has TRBV24-1 and TRBJ1-2; D is possibly TRBD1 (5 bases). In germline, CDR1 is KGHDR, CDR2 SFDVKD. V was shortened by 4 bases and J by 6 bases, with 20 bases between the two germline ends. The CDR3 totals 16 residues. CDR3 in amino acids: CATSDTPAGKFHGYTF. CDR3 DNA sequence: TGTGCCACCAGTGACACACCGGCAGGGAAGTTTCATGGCTACACCTTC.

J is TRBJ2-1 and V is TRBV15, with TRBD2 as a possible D gene (6 bases). Trimming shortened V by 5 bases and J by 8 bases, and 22 bases separated the two germline ends. The CDR3 has 16 amino acids. Looked up from germline, CDR1 is LNHNV and CDR2 is YYDKDF (reference sequence). CDR3: CATSRRAGEGIHEQFF. DNA of the CDR3: TGTGCCACCAGCCGAAGAGCGGGTGAGGGAATCCATGAGCAGTTCTTC. The complete variable domain, with remaining parts taken from reference TRBV15 and TRBJ2-1, reads DAMVIQNPRYQVTQFGKPVTLSCSQTLNHNVMYWYQQKSSQAPKLLFHYYDKDFNNEADTPDNFQSRRPNTSFCFLDIRSPGLGDTAMYLCATSRRAGEGIHEQFFGPGTRLTVL.

V gene TRBV12-3 or TRBV12-4 combines with J gene TRBJ1-1; D uncertain. The CDR3 contains 9 residues. The V end lost 8 bases, the J end lost 10 bases, and 8 bases lay between the germline ends. The CDR3 is CASDWGAFF. CDR3 sequence (DNA): TGTGCCAGCGACTGGGGAGCTTTCTTT.